This TCR beta chain originates from a study of cytomegalovirus exposure and HLA in healthy donors. The PCR employed 60 Vbeta primers together with 13 Jbeta primers. Produced via immunoSEQ multiplex PCR; TCRdb's table is partial and in-frame only. The sample has some 170,000 clones, 80% to 90% seen once; the top ten hold around 11%. Study-wide points: Rare sequences made up most TCRs, while some public TCRs were found in many donors. The authors later linked a missense DCLRE1C variant to TCR beta V- and J-gene trimming.

V lost 3 bases to trimming and J lost 2 bases; unmatched junction nucleotides: 1. Germline assignment: CDR1 KGHSH and CDR2 LQKENI. The CDR3 extends over 14 amino acids. About this clone itself: The target antigen is unknown.

The source of this sequence is a middle-aged man in good health and CMV-seropositive. The sequenced sample consisted of PBMCs. This chain joins TRBV18 and TRBJ2-3; 8 nucleotides align to TRBD1. CDR3 in DNA: TGTGCCAGCTCACCGACAGGGGCCACAGATACGCAGTATTTT. It is translated as CASSPTGATDTQYF.